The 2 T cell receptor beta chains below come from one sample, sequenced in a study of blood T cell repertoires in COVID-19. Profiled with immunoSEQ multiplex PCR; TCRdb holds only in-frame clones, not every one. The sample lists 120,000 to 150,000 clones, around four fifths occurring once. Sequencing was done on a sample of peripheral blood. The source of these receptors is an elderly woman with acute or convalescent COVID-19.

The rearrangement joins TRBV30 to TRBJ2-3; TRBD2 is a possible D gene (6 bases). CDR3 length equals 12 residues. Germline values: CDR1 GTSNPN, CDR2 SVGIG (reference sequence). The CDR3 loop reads CAWAGSTDTQYF. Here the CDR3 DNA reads TGTGCGTGGGCGGGGAGCACAGATACGCAGTATTTT.

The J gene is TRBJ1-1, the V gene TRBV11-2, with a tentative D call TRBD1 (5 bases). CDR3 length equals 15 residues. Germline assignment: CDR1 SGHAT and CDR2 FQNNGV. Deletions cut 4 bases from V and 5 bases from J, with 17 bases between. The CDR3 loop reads CASSWYKGLNTEAFF. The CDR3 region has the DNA TGTGCCAGCAGCTGGTACAAGGGGCTTAATACTGAAGCTTTCTTT. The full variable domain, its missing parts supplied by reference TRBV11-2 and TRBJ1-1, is EAGVAQSPRYKIIEKRQSVAFWCNPISGHATLYWYQQILGQGPKLLIQFQNNGVVDDSQLPKDRFSAERLKGVDSTLKIQPAKLEDSAVYLCASSWYKGLNTEAFFGQGTRLTVV.